These T cell receptor beta chains were read from a single sample in a study of cytomegalovirus exposure and HLA in healthy donors. Measured with immunoSEQ multiplex PCR; TCRdb has only the in-frame clones, and not every one. The sample carries fewer than 60,000 clones, 93% recorded once. Sequenced material: PBMCs. The receptors shown here come from a young woman in good health and CMV-seropositive. The CDR3 runs from the conserved cysteine through the conserved F or W. The order of the fields is D gene, J gene, V gene, CDR3 protein, CDR3 DNA. A D gene is named only where the DNA matches it firmly.

.,TRBJ2-1,TRBV14,CASSQRRLTGLILSNEQFF,TGTGCCAGCAGCCAAAGACGTTTGACAGGTCTCATCCTCTCCAATGAGCAGTTCTTC
.,TRBJ1-6,TRBV7-9,CASSLGDSSYNSPLHF,TGTGCCAGCAGCTTAGGAGACAGCTCCTATAATTCACCCCTCCACTTT
.,TRBJ1-2,TRBV15,CATSSIAGNYGYTF,TGTGCCACCAGCAGCATCGCAGGGAACTATGGCTACACCTTC
TRBD1,TRBJ1-5,TRBV6-7,CASSSGNHDREYQPQHF,TGTGCCAGCAGTTCCGGGAACCATGACAGGGAATATCAGCCCCAGCATTTT
.,TRBJ2-7,TRBV4-1,CASSQRAYRDTSPYEQYF,TGCGCCAGCAGCCAAAGAGCCTACCGGGATACAAGTCCCTACGAGCAGTACTTC
.,TRBJ2-7,TRBV29-1,CSVRTDSYEQYF,TGCAGCGTGCGTACTGACAGCTACGAGCAGTACTTC
.,TRBJ2-7,TRBV10-2,CASNHDSSTYEQYF,TGCGCCAGCAACCATGACAGTTCGACCTACGAGCAGTACTTC
.,TRBJ2-7,TRBV7-6,CASSLGRGLRDEQYF,TGTGCCAGCAGCTTAGGGAGGGGTCTTCGGGACGAGCAGTACTTC
TRBD2,TRBJ2-7,TRBV15,CATSRERGSSYEQYF,TGTGCCACCAGCAGGGAGCGGGGAAGCTCCTACGAGCAGTACTTC
.,TRBJ2-3,TRBV27,CASMPRGAYLDMQYF,TGTGCCAGCATGCCTCGCGGGGCGTATTTGGATATGCAGTATTTT
.,TRBJ2-7,TRBV14,CAFLYRDGEQYF,TGTGCCTTCTTATACAGGGACGGCGAGCAGTACTTC
TRBD2,TRBJ2-5,TRBV9,CASSVDGGGRETQYF,TGTGCCAGCAGCGTAGACGGGGGGGGCAGGGAGACCCAGTACTTC
.,TRBJ2-2,TRBV4-2,CASSQGSTGELFF,TGTGCCAGCAGCCAAGGTTCTACCGGGGAGCTGTTTTTT